Included here is one TCR beta chain sequence, with context. The target antigen is unknown. The entry originates in a study of T cells after yellow fever vaccination. The wider study: Each low-cell-number fraction was prepared by means of SMART-Seq v4 Ultra Low Input.

Conversion of TCR transcripts into cDNA relied on 5'RACE template switching, which added a universal primer site and UMIs. TCRdb itself ran the 5' RACE reads through MiXCR, one entry per CDR3 protein. The data hold about 330,000 distinct CDR3 sequences, with around 6.8% observed a single time. Study outcomes and limitations: Weaker, the secondary response peaked sooner, at day 5 versus 15. Post-booster reappearance was seen for most primary-vaccination clones (just over 95% CD4, around 91% CD8).

Germline V lookup: CDR1 SGHRS, CDR2 YFSETQ. The CDR3 runs to 13 residues. Trimming removed 2 bases from V and 6 bases from J; junction bases left unmatched: 5. The chain is built from TRBV5-1 and TRBJ2-7; 7 bases match TRBD1. The source material was PBMCs, sampled roughly 47 days after the first yellow fever vaccination. This sequence was found in a young man who received the YFV17D yellow fever vaccine. In DNA, the CDR3 is TGCGCCAGCAGCTTTTCGCAGGGGGTCGAGCAGTACTTC. Translation: CASSFSQGVEQYF.